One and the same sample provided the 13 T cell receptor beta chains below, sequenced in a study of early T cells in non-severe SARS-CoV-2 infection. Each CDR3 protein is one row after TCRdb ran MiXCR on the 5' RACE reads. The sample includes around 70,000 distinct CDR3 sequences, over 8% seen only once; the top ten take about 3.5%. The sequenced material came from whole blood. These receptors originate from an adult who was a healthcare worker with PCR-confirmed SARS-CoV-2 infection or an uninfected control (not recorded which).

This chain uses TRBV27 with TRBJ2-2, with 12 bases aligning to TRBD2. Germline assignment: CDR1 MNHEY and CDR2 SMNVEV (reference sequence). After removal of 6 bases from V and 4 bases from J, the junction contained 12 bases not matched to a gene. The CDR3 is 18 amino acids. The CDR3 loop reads CASRKGLAGMQGTGELFF. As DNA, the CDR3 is TGTGCCAGCAGAAAAGGACTAGCGGGAATGCAGGGCACCGGGGAGCTGTTTTTT.

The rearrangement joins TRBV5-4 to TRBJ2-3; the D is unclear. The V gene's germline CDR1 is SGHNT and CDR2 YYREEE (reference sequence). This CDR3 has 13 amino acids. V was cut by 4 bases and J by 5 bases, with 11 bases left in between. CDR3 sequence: CASSPWKVDTQYF. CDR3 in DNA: TGTGCCAGCAGCCCCTGGAAGGTAGATACGCAGTATTTT. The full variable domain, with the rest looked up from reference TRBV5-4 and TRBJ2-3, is ETGVTQSPTHLIKTRGQQVTLRCSSQSGHNTVSWYQQALGQGPQFIFQYYREEENGRGNFPPRFSGLQFPNYSSELNVNALELDDSALYLCASSPWKVDTQYFGPGTRLTVL.

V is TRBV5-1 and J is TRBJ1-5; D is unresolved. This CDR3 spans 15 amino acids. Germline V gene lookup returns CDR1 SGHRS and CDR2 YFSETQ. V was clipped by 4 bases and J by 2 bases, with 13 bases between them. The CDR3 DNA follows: TGCGCCAGCAGCCCGTTTGGAGCGGGCAATCAGCCCCAGCATTTT. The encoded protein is CASSPFGAGNQPQHF.

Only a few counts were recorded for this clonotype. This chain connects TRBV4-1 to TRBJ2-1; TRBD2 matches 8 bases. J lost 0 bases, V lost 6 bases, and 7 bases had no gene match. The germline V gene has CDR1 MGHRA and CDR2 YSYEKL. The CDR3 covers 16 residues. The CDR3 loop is CASRPLAGSSYNEQFF. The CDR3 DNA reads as TGCGCCAGCAGACCTCTAGCGGGCAGCTCCTACAATGAGCAGTTCTTC.

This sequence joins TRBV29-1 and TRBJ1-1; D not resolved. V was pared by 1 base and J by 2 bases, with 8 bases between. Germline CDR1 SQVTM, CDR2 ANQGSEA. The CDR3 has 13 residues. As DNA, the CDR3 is TGCAGCGTTGAAGCGGCCCCTAACACTGAAGCTTTCTTT. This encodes CSVEAAPNTEAFF.

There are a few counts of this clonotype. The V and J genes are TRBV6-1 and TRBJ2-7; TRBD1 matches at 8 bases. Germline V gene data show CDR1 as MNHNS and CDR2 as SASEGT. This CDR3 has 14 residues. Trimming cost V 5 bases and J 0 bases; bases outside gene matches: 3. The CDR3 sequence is CASSLDRVSYEQYF. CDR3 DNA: TGTGCCAGCAGTTTGGACAGGGTCTCCTACGAGCAGTACTTC.

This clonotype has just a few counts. CDR3 loop: CASSPDRTSGKEQYF. For the CDR3, the DNA is TGTGCCAGCAGCCCGGACCGTACTAGCGGGAAGGAGCAGTACTTC. The chain carries TRBV4-2 and TRBJ2-7; TRBD2 aligns across 10 bases. CDR3 length: 15 residues. The V and J ends lost 4 bases and 7 bases, in that order; junction bases with no gene match: 10. Germline values: CDR1 LGHNA, CDR2 YNFKEQ.

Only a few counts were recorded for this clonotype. The CDR3 region has the DNA TGCAGCGTTGCTTTCGGGGGGCCCTACGAGCAGTACTTC. Protein product: CSVAFGGPYEQYF. The chain has TRBV29-1 and TRBJ2-7, with D maybe TRBD2 (7 bases). V lost 4 bases and J 2 bases, leaving 12 bases between the germline ends. The V gene's germline CDR1 is SQVTM and CDR2 ANQGSEA. There are 13 residues in the CDR3.

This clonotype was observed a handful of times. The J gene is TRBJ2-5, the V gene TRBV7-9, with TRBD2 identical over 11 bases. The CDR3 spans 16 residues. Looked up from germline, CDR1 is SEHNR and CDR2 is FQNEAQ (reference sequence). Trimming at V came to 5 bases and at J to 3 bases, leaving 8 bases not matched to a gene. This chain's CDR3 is CASSIGTSGSKETQYF. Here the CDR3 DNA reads TGTGCCAGCAGCATTGGAACTAGCGGGAGTAAAGAGACCCAGTACTTC.

CDR3 loop: CASSQEVADSYNEQFF. The CDR3 nucleotides read TGTGCCAGCAGCCAAGAGGTCGCGGACTCCTACAATGAGCAGTTCTTC. The V call is TRBV4-2, the J call TRBJ2-1; D is unresolved. Deletions cut 0 bases from V and 0 bases from J, with 9 bases between. The CDR3 length is 16 residues. The germline V gene has CDR1 LGHNA and CDR2 YNFKEQ.

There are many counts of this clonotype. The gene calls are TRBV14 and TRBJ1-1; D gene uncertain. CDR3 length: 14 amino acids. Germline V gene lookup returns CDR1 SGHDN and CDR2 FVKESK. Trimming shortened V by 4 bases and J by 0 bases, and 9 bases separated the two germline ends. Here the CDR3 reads CASSRQHLNTEAFF. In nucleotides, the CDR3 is TGTGCCAGCAGCCGCCAGCATCTGAACACTGAAGCTTTCTTT.

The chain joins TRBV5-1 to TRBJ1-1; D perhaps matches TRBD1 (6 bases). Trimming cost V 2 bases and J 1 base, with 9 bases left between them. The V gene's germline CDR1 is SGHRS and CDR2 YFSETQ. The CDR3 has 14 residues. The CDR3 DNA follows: TGCGCCAGCAGCTTCTGGACAGCGAACACTGAAGCTTTCTTT. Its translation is CASSFWTANTEAFF.

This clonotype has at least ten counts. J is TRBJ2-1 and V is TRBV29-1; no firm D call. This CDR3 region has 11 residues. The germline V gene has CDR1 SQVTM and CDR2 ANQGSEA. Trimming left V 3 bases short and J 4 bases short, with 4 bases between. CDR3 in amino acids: CSVDRYNEQFF. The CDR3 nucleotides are TGCAGCGTTGACAGGTACAATGAGCAGTTCTTC.